This is a list of T cell receptor beta chains from one sample in a study of cytomegalovirus exposure and HLA in healthy donors. TCRdb's copy holds only in-frame clones and misses some; the assay was immunoSEQ multiplex PCR. The table lists some 100,000 clones, approximately 81% of them singletons. The sample was PBMCs. These receptors were collected from a girl aged 2 to 9 in good health and CMV-seropositive. The CDR3 runs from the conserved cysteine through the conserved F or W. Clone size is stated in some rows and not others, as once, few, many or a class when expanded.

size	V	J	CDR3
-	TRBV12-5	TRBJ2-3	CASAPSTGWETDTQYF
-	TRBV2	TRBJ2-7	CASKTGSSYEQYF
-	TRBV30	TRBJ2-1	CAWSPNLAGGGEQFF
-	TRBV14	TRBJ2-3	CASSLTGYF
-	TRBV5-1	TRBJ1-2	CASSPGTGGGYGYTF
-	TRBV15	TRBJ2-7	CATSRSGKTYEQYF
once	TRBV14	TRBJ2-7	CASSHRGTAPGEQYF
-	TRBV10-3	TRBJ1-2	CAISEERGGYGYTF
-	TRBV29-1	TRBJ2-1	CSVEAGGDEQFF
-	TRBV4-3	TRBJ2-2	CASSQDILAGVVFF
-	TRBV29-1	TRBJ1-2	CSVEQGAHYGYTF
-	TRBV5-6	TRBJ2-7	CASSQMDRETYEQYF
-	TRBV30	TRBJ1-5	CAWKVPGHYDQPQHF
-	TRBV4-3	TRBJ1-4	CASSQSGEWNEKLFF
-	TRBV4-1	TRBJ2-1	CASSQDLMRSYNEQFF
few	TRBV27	TRBJ1-1	CASSLGGNTEAFF
-	TRBV5-4	TRBJ1-2	CASSTGQGTYGYTF
few	TRBV5-1	TRBJ2-4	CASSLGTVDKNIQYF
-	TRBV5-6	TRBJ2-3	CASTRPGLAGLTDTQYF
-	TRBV28	TRBJ2-1	CASSRSYNEQFF
once	TRBV6-5	TRBJ2-2	CASSAGGPLNGELFF
-	TRBV4-3	TRBJ2-3	CASSQDYAYTDTQYF
-	TRBV12-5	TRBJ2-1	CASGLGAPGEQFF
-	TRBV27	TRBJ2-7	CASSQPGTGAYEQYF